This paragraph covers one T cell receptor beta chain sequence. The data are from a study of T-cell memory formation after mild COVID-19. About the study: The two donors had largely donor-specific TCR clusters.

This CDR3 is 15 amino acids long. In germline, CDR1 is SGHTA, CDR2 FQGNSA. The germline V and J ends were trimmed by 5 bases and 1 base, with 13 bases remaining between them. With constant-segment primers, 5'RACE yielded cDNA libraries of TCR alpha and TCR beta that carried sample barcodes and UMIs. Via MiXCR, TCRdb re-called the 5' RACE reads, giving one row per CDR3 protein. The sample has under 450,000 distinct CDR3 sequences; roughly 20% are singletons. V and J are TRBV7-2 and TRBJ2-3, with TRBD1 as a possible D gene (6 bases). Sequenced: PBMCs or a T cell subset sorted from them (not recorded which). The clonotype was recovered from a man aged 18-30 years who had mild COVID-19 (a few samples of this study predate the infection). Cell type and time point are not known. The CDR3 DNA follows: TGTGCCAGCAGCCCCTCGGCAGGGGGCACAGATACGCAGTATTTT. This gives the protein CASSPSAGGTDTQYF.